This T cell receptor beta chain was sequenced during a study of blood T cells in healthy people across ages. General study findings and limits: With naive T cell percentage, TCR beta diversity showed a strong correlation.

They isolated at least 6.5 million PBMCs from each sample. A second PCR, run for about 6 to 11 cycles, used a sample-barcoded 5' primer plus a J-beta primer mix. MiXCR was run by TCRdb on the 5' RACE reads, yielding one entry per CDR3 protein. Seen here are approximately 800,000 distinct CDR3 sequences, 35% to 60% observed once, and the top ten hold around a sixth. A note on this clonotype: Its specificity is not known.

This TCR was recovered from an elderly man in good health. What was sequenced was blood.

CDR3 nucleotide sequence: TGTGCCATCAGTGATCCCGCTGCCGAGCGAAGCATTCACGAGCAGTACTTC. Translating it yields CAISDPAAERSIHEQYF. The chain recombines TRBV10-3 with TRBJ2-7; D gene unclear. CDR3 length: 17 amino acids. CDR1 is ENHRY and CDR2 is SYGVKD in the germline V gene. The V end lost 3 bases, the J end lost 5 bases, and 23 bases lay between the germline ends.